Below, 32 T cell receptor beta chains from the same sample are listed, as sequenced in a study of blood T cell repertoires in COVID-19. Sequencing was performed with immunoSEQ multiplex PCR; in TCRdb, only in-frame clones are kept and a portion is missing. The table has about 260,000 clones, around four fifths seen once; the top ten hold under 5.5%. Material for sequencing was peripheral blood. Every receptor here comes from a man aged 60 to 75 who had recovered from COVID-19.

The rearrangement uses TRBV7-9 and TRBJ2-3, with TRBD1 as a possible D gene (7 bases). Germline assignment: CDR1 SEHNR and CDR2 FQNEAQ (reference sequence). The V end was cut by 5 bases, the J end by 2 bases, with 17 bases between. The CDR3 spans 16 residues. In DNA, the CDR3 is TGTGCCAGCAGCGAACAACAGGGGAGGATCACAGATACGCAGTATTTT. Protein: CASSEQQGRITDTQYF.

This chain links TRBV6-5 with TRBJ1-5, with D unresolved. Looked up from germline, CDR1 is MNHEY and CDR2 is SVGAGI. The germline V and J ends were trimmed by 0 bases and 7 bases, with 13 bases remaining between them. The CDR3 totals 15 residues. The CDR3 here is CASSYSRWGGQPQHF. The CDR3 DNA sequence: TGTGCCAGCAGTTACTCGAGATGGGGAGGACAGCCCCAGCATTTT.

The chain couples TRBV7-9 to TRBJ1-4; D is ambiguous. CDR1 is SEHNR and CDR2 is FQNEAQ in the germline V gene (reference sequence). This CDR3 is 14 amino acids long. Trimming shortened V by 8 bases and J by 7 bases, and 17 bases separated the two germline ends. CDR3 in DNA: TGTGCCAGCGTAGGAGGCGCGCTAGGTGAAAAACTGTTTTTT. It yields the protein CASVGGALGEKLFF.

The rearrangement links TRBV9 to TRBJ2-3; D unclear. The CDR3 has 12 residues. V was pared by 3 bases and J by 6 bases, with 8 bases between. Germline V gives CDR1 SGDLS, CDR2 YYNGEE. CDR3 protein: CASSAYADTQYF. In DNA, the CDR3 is TGTGCCAGCAGCGCATATGCGGATACGCAGTATTTT.

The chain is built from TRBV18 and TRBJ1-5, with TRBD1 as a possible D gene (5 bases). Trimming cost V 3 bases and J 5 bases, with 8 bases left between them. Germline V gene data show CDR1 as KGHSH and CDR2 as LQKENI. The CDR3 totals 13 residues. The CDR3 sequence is CASSPTRDQPQHF. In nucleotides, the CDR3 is TGTGCCAGCTCACCTACCAGGGATCAGCCCCAGCATTTT.

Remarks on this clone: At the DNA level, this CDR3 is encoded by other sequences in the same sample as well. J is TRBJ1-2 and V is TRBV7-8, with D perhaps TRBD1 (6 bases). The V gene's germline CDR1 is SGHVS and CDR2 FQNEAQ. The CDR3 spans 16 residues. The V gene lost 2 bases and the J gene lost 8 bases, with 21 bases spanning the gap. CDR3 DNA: TGTGCCAGCAGCTTATTAGGGGGAGGGCTCGGGGGGGGCTACACCTTC. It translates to CASSLLGGGLGGGYTF.

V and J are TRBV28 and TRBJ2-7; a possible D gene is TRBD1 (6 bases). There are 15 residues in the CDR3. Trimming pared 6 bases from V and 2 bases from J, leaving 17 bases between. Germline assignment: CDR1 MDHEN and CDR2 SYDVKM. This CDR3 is CASSRRTATTYEQYF. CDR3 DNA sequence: TGTGCCAGCAGCCGGAGGACAGCCACCACCTACGAGCAGTACTTC.

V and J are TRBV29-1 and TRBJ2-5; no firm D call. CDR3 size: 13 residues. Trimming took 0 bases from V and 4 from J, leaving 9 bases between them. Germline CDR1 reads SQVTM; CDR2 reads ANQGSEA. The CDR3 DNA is TGCAGCGTTGAAGATCGAATGAGAGAGACCCAGTACTTC. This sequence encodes CSVEDRMRETQYF.

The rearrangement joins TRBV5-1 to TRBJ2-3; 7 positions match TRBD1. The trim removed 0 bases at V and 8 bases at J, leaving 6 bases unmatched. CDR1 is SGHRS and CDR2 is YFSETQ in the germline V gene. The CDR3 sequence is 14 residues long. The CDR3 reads CASSLAGQAVTQYF. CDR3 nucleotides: TGCGCCAGCAGCTTGGCCGGACAGGCAGTTACGCAGTATTTT.

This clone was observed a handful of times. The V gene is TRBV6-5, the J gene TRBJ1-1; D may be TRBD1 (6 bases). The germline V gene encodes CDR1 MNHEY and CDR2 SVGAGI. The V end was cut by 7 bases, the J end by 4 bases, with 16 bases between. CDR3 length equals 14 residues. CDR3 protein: CASNLQGWGTEAFF. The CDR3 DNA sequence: TGTGCCAGCAACCTCCAGGGGTGGGGCACTGAAGCTTTCTTT.

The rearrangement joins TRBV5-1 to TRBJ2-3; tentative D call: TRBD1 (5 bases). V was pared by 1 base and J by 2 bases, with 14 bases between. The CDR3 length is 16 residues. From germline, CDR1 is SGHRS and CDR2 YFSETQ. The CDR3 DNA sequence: TGCGCCAGCAGCTTGACATTAAGGACAAACACAGATACGCAGTATTTT. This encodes CASSLTLRTNTDTQYF.

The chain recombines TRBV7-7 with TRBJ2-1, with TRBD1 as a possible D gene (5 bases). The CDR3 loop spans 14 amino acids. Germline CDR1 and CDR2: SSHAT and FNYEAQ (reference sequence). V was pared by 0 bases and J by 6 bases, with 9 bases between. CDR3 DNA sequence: TGTGCCAGCAGCTTAGCGGCTAGGGGCAATGAGCAGTTCTTC. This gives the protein CASSLAARGNEQFF.

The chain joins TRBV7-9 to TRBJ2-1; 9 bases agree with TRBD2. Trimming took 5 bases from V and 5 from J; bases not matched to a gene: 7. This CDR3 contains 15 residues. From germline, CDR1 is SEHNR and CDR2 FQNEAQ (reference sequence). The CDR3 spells CASSEGLAFHNEQFF. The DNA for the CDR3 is TGTGCCAGCAGCGAGGGACTAGCTTTCCACAATGAGCAGTTCTTC. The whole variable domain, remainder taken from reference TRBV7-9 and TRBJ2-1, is DTGVSQNPRHKITKRGQNVTFRCDPISEHNRLYWYRQTLGQGPEFLTYFQNEAQLEKSRLLSDRFSAERPKGSFSTLEIQRTEQGDSAMYLCASSEGLAFHNEQFFGPGTRLTVL.

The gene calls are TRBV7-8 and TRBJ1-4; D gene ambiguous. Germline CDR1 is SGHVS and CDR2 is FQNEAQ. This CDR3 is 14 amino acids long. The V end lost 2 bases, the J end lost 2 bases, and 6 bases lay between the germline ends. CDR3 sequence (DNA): TGTGCCAGCAGCTTACGAACTACTAATGAAAAACTGTTTTTT. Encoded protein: CASSLRTTNEKLFF. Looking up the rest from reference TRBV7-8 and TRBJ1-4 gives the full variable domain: GAGVSQSPRYKVAKRGQDVALRCDPISGHVSLFWYQQALGQGPEFLTYFQNEAQLDKSGLPSDRFFAERPEGSVSTLKIQRTQQEDSAVYLCASSLRTTNEKLFFGSGTQLSVL.

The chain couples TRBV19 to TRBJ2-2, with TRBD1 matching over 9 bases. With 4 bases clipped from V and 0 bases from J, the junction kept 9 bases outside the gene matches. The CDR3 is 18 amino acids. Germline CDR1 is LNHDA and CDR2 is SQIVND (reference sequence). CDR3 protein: CASSKPRDRAPNTGELFF. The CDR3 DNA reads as TGTGCCAGTAGTAAGCCCAGGGACAGGGCCCCGAACACCGGGGAGCTGTTTTTT.

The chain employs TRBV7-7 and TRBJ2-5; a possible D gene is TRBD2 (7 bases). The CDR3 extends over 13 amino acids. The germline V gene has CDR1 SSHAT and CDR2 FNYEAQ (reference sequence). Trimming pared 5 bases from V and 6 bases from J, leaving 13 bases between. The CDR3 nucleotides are TGTGCCAGCAGCCTAGGGGGGGGCCAGACCCAGTACTTC. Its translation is CASSLGGGQTQYF.

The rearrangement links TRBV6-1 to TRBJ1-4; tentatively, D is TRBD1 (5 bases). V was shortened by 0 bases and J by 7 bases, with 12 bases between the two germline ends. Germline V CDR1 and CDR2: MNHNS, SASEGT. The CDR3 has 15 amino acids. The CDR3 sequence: CASSEAQGWVEKLFF. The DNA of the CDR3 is TGTGCCAGCAGTGAAGCGCAGGGATGGGTTGAAAAACTGTTTTTT.

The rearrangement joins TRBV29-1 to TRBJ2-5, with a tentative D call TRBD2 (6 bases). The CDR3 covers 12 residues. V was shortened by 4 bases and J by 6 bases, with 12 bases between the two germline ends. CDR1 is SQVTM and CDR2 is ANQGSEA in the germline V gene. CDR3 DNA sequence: TGCAGCGTTGTAGGCGGGGAGAAGACCCAGTACTTC. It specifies CSVVGGEKTQYF.

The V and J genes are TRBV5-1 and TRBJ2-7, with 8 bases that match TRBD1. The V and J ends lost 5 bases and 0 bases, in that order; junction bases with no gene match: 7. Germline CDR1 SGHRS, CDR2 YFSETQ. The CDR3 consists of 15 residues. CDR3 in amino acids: CASSSTGTGSYEQYF. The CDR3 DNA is TGCGCCAGCAGTTCCACCGGGACAGGCTCCTACGAGCAGTACTTC.

The CDR3 here is CASSLDPGRVGTEAFF. Written as DNA, the CDR3 is TGCGCCAGCAGCCTCGATCCAGGCAGGGTGGGCACCGAAGCTTTCTTT. The chain employs TRBV5-1 and TRBJ1-1, with D perhaps TRBD1 (5 bases). V shed 4 bases and J shed 8 bases, with 24 bases lying between them. This CDR3 comprises 16 residues. Germline CDR1 SGHRS, CDR2 YFSETQ.

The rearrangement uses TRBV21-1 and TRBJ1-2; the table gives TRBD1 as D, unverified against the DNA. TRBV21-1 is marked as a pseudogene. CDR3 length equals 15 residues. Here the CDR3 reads CASSTPDQELYGYTF. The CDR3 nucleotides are TGTGCCAGCAGCACGCCAGATCAGGAATTATATGGCTACACCTTC.

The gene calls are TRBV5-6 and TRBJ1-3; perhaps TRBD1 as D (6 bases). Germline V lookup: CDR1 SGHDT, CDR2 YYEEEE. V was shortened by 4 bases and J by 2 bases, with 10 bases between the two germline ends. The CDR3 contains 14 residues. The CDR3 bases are TGTGCCAGCAGCACGGACAGACCTGGAAACACCATATATTTT. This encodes CASSTDRPGNTIYF.

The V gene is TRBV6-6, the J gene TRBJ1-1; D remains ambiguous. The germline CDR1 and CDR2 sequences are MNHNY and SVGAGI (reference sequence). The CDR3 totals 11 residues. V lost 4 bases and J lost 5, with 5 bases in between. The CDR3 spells CASSLRTEAFF. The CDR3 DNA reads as TGTGCCAGCAGTTTGCGAACTGAAGCTTTCTTT.

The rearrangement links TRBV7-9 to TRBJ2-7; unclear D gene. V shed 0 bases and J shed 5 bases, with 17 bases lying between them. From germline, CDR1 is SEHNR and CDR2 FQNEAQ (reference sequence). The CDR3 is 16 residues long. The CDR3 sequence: CASSLAVRPGLDEQYF. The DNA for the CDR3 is TGTGCCAGCAGCTTAGCAGTCCGTCCGGGTCTGGACGAGCAGTACTTC.

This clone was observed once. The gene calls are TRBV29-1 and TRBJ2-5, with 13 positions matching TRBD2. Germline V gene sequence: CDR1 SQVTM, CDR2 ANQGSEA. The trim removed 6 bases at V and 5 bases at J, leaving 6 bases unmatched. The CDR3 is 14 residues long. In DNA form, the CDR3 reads TGCAGCGTCAGGGGACTAGCGGGGCTGGAGACCCAGTACTTC. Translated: CSVRGLAGLETQYF.

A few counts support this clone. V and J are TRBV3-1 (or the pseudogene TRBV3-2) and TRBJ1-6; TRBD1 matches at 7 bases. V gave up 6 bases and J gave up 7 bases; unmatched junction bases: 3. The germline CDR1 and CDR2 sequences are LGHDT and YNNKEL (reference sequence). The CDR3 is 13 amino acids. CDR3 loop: CASRGQLNSPLHF. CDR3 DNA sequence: TGTGCCAGCAGGGGACAGCTAAATTCACCCCTCCACTTT.

This CDR3 is CASSLSPSAGGNEQYF. Written as DNA, the CDR3 is TGTGCCAGCAGTTTAAGTCCGTCGGCAGGGGGTAACGAGCAGTACTTC. This chain connects TRBV28 to TRBJ2-7; 7 positions match TRBD1. The length of the CDR3 is 16 residues. CDR1 and CDR2 (germline): MDHEN, SYDVKM. J lost 5 bases, V lost 2 bases, and 12 bases had no gene match.

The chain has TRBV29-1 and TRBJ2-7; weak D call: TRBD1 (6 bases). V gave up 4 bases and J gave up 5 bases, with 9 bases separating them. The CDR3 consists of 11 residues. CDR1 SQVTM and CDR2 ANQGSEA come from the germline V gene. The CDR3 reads CSVGTANEQYF. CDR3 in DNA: TGCAGCGTTGGGACAGCAAACGAGCAGTACTTC.

CDR3 in DNA: TGCGCCAGCAGCTTGGGGGGACAGGGCTCCGGGGAGCTGTTTTTT. This gives the protein CASSLGGQGSGELFF. J is TRBJ2-2 and V is TRBV5-1; TRBD1 aligns across 9 bases. V lost 0 bases and J lost 6; bases outside the gene matches: 3. This CDR3 has 15 residues. Per the germline V gene, CDR1 is SGHRS and CDR2 is YFSETQ.

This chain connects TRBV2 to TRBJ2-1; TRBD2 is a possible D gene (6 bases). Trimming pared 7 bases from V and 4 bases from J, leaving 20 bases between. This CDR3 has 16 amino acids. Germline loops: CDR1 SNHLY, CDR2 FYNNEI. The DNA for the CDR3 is TGTGCCAGCACTCGATGGGGACTGGGACGGTACAATGAGCAGTTCTTC. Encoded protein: CASTRWGLGRYNEQFF.

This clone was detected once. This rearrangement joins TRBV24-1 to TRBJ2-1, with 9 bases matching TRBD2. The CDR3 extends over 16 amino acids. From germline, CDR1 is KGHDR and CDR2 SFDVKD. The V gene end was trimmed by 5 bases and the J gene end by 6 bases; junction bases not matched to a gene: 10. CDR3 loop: CATSGGPGLAVNEQFF. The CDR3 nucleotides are TGTGCCACCAGTGGGGGACCGGGACTAGCTGTCAATGAGCAGTTCTTC.

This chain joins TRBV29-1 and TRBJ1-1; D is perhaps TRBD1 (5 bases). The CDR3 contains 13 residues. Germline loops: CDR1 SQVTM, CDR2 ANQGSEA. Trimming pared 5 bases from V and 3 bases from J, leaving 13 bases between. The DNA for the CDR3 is TGCAGCGTTCGTTCACGGGGGTACACTGAAGCTTTCTTT. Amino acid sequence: CSVRSRGYTEAFF.